These 9 T cell receptor beta chains originate from one sample sequenced in a study of OX40 agonist ivuxolimab in advanced cancers. Measured with immunoSEQ multiplex PCR; TCRdb has only the in-frame clones, and not every one. The table includes about 26,000 clones, around 79% detected once. Sequencing used CD4+ or CD8+ T cells sorted from blood, obtained in a trial of the OX40 agonist ivuxolimab. These TCRs come from an adult with an advanced solid tumor such as melanoma, head and neck, liver or kidney cancer.

The gene calls are TRBV9 and TRBJ1-3; no clear D. Trimming stripped 4 bases from V and 0 bases from J, with 17 bases between. CDR3 length: 17 amino acids. Looked up from germline, CDR1 is SGDLS and CDR2 is YYNGEE. The CDR3 DNA reads as TGTGCCAGCAGCAACCCCCAACACGGAGTCTCTGGAAACACCATATATTTT. Translation: CASSNPQHGVSGNTIYF. Looking up the rest from reference TRBV9 and TRBJ1-3 gives the full variable domain: DSGVTQTPKHLITATGQRVTLRCSPRSGDLSVYWYQQSLDQGLQFLIQYYNGEERAKGNILERFSAQQFPDLHSELNLSSLELGDSALYFCASSNPQHGVSGNTIYFGEGSWLTVV.

The chain couples TRBV2 to TRBJ1-6, with D hard to call. V was shortened by 2 bases and J by 7 bases, with 12 bases between the two germline ends. There are 15 residues in the CDR3. Per germline, CDR1 SNHLY and CDR2 FYNNEI. The CDR3 sequence: CASSESGRLNSPLHF. Written as DNA, the CDR3 is TGTGCCAGCAGTGAATCTGGACGTCTCAATTCACCCCTCCACTTT.

The chain is built from TRBV2 and TRBJ2-1; 8 bases map to TRBD2. Germline-derived CDR1 and CDR2 are SNHLY and FYNNEI. The V gene end was trimmed by 5 bases and the J gene end by 7 bases; junction bases not matched to a gene: 13. This CDR3 spans 16 amino acids. The CDR3 DNA reads TGTGCCAGCAGTCCGAATAGCGGGACGACTTGGAATGAGCAGTTCTTC. It encodes CASSPNSGTTWNEQFF. The full variable domain, in which reference TRBV2 and TRBJ2-1 provide the parts outside the CDR3, is EPEVTQTPSHQVTQMGQEVILRCVPISNHLYFYWYRQILGQKVEFLVSFYNNEISEKSEIFDDQFSVERPDGSNFTLKIRSTKLEDSAMYFCASSPNSGTTWNEQFFGPGTRLTVL.

The gene calls are TRBV11-3 and TRBJ2-2; TRBD2 agrees at 9 bases. The CDR3 contains 16 residues. Looked up from germline, CDR1 is SGHNT and CDR2 is YENEEA. Trimming cost V 0 bases and J 4 bases; bases outside gene matches: 3. CDR3 nucleotides: TGTGCCAGCAGCTTAGAGGGGACTAGCAGCACCGGGGAGCTGTTTTTT. It translates to CASSLEGTSSTGELFF.

The genes are TRBV5-1 and TRBJ2-7; TRBD2 matches at 7 bases. J lost 0 bases, V lost 2 bases, and 2 bases had no gene match. Germline V CDR1 and CDR2: SGHRS, YFSETQ. This CDR3 has 14 residues. The CDR3 loop is CASSFGGSSYEQYF. In DNA form, the CDR3 reads TGCGCCAGCAGCTTCGGCGGGAGCTCCTACGAGCAGTACTTC.

The chain uses TRBV6-1 and TRBJ1-5, with D possibly matching TRBD1 (5 bases). Trimming stripped 2 bases from V and 4 bases from J, with 24 bases between. This CDR3 has 19 residues. Germline V gene sequence: CDR1 MNHNS, CDR2 SASEGT. CDR3 in amino acids: CASSEYIYNAAGLNQPQHF. In DNA form, the CDR3 reads TGTGCCAGCAGTGAATATATCTACAATGCAGCAGGGTTGAATCAGCCCCAGCATTTT.

This clone was picked up one time. The J gene is TRBJ1-4, the V gene TRBV2, with D tentatively TRBD1 (6 bases). Trimming left V 5 bases short and J 6 bases short, with 10 bases between. Germline lookup yields CDR1 SNHLY and CDR2 FYNNEI. This CDR3 spans 13 amino acids. CDR3 bases: TGTGCCAGCAGTCCTGGGGGCTATGAAAAACTGTTTTTT. As protein: CASSPGGYEKLFF.

CDR3 loop: CASSLLNAGGVTDTQYF. In nucleotides, the CDR3 is TGTGCCAGCAGTTTGTTAAACGCGGGAGGGGTCACAGATACGCAGTATTTT. V is TRBV27 and J is TRBJ2-3; TRBD2 aligns across 9 bases. The V gene's germline CDR1 is MNHEY and CDR2 SMNVEV (reference sequence). This CDR3 region has 17 residues. J gave up 2 bases and V 3 bases, and 9 bases lay outside the gene matches.

This clone has just a few counts. The chain has TRBV30 and TRBJ1-2; 8 nucleotides line up with TRBD1. The CDR3 has 13 amino acids. Germline CDR1 reads GTSNPN; CDR2 reads SVGIG (reference sequence). The J segment lost 7 bases and the V segment lost 3 bases, leaving 7 bases of the junction unmatched. The CDR3 loop reads CAWRGGQGGGYTF. CDR3 bases: TGTGCCTGGAGGGGAGGACAGGGCGGTGGCTACACCTTC.